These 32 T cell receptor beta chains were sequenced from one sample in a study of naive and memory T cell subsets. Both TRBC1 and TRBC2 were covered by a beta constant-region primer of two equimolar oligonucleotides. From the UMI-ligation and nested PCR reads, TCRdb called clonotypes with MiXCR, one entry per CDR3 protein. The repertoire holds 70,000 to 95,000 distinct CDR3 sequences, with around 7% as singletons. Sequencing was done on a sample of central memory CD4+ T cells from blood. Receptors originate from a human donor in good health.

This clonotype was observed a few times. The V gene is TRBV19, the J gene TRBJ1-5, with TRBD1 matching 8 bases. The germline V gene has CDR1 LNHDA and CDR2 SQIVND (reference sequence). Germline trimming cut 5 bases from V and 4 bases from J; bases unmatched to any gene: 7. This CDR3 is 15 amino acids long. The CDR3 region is CASSLGQAPNQPQHF. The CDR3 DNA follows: TGTGCCAGTAGTCTGGGACAGGCCCCGAATCAGCCCCAGCATTTT.

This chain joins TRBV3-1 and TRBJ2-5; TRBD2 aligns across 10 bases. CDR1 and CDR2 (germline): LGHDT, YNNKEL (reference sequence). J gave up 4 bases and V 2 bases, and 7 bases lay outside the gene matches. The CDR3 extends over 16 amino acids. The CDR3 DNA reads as TGTGCCAGCAGCCAAATGAGCGGGGGGGCCTTAGAGACCCAGTACTTC. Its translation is CASSQMSGGALETQYF.

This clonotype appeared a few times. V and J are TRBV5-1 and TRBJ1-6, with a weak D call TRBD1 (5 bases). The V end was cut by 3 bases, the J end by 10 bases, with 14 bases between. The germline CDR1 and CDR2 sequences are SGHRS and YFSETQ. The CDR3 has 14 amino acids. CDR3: CASSWGIESSPLHF. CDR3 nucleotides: TGCGCCAGCAGCTGGGGGATCGAGAGCTCACCCCTCCACTTT.

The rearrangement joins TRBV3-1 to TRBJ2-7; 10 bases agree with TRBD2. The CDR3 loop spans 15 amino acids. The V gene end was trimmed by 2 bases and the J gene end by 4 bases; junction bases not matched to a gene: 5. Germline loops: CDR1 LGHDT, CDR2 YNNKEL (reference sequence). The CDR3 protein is CASSQTSGTFYEQYF. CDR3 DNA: TGTGCCAGCAGCCAAACTAGCGGGACTTTTTACGAGCAGTACTTC.

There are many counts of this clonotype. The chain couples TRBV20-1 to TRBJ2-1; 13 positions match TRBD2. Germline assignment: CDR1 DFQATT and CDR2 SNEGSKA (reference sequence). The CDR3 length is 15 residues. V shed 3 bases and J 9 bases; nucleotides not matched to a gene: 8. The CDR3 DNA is TGCAGTGCTAGTGCTCGGACTAGCGGGAGACCTGAGCAGTTCTTC. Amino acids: CSASARTSGRPEQFF.

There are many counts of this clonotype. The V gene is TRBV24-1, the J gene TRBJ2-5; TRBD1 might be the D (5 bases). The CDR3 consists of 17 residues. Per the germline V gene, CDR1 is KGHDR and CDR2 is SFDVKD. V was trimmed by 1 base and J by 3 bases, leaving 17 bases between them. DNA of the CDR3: TGTGCCACCAGTGATTTTAGGGGTCGGGCAGGGAAAGAGACCCAGTACTTC. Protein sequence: CATSDFRGRAGKETQYF.

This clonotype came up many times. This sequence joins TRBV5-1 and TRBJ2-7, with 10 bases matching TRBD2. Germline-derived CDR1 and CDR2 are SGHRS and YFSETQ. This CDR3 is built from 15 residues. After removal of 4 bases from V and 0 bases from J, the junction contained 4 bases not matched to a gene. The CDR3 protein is CASSLAGASSYEQYF. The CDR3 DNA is TGCGCCAGCAGCCTAGCGGGGGCCTCCTCCTACGAGCAGTACTTC.

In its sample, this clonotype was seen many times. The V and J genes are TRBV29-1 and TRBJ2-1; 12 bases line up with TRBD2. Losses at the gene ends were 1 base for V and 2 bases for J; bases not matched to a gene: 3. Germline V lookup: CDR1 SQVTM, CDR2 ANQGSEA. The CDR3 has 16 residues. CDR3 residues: CSVEGGLAGTYNEQFF. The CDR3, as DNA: TGCAGCGTTGAAGGGGGACTAGCGGGTACCTACAATGAGCAGTTCTTC.

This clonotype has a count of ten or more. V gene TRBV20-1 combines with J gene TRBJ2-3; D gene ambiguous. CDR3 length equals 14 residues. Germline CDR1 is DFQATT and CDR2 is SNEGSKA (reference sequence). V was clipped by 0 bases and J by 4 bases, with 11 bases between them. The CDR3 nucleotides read TGCAGTGCTAGAGATTTCAAGGTCTCAGATACGCAGTATTTT. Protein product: CSARDFKVSDTQYF.

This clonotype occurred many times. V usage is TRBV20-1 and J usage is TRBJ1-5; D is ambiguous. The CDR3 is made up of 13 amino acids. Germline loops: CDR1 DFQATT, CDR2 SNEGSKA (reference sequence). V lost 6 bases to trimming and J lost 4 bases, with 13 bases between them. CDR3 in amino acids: CSARREVNQPQHF. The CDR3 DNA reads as TGCAGTGCGAGGAGAGAGGTGAATCAGCCCCAGCATTTT.

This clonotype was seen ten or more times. CDR3 sequence reads: CASSLGGLSNQPQHF. The CDR3 DNA is TGTGCCAGCAGCTTAGGGGGGTTGAGCAATCAGCCCCAGCATTTT. The V gene is TRBV7-9, the J gene TRBJ1-5; TRBD1 is a possible D gene (5 bases). CDR1 is SEHNR and CDR2 is FQNEAQ in the germline V gene (reference sequence). With 1 base removed from V and 1 base from J, the gap between germline ends came to 8 bases. This CDR3 spans 15 amino acids.

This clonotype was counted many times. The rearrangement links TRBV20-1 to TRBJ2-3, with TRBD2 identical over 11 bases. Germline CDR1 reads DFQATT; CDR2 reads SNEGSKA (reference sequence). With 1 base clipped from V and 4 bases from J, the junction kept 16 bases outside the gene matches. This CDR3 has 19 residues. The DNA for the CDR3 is TGCAGTGCTAGAGCGGACCTGGGCCTAGCGGGAGGTATGGCAGATACGCAGTATTTT. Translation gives CSARADLGLAGGMADTQYF.

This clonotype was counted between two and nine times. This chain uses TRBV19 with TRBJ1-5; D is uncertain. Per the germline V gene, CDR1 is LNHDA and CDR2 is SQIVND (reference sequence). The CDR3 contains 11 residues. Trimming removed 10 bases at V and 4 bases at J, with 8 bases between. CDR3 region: CATGVNQPQHF. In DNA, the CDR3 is TGTGCCACTGGGGTAAATCAGCCCCAGCATTTT.

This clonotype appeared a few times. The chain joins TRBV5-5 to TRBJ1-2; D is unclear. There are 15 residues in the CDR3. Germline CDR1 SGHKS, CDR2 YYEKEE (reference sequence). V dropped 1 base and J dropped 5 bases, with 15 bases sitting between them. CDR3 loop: CASSLSAADTYGYTF. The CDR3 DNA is TGTGCCAGCAGCTTGTCGGCAGCCGACACTTATGGCTACACCTTC.

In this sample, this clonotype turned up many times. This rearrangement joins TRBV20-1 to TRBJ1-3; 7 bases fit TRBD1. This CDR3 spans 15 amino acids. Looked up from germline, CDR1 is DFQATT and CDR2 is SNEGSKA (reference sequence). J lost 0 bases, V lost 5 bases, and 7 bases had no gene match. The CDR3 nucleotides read TGCAGTGCTCCTGACAGGGCACTCTCTGGAAACACCATATATTTT. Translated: CSAPDRALSGNTIYF.

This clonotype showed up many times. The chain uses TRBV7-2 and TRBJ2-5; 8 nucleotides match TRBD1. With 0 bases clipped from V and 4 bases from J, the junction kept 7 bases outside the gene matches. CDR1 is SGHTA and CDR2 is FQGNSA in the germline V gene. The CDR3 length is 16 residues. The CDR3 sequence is CASSLARTGMAETQYF. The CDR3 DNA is TGTGCCAGCAGCTTAGCTAGGACAGGGATGGCAGAGACCCAGTACTTC. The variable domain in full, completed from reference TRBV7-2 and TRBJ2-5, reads GAGVSQSPSNKVTEKGKDVELRCDPISGHTALYWYRQSLGQGLEFLIYFQGNSAPDKSGLPSDRFSAERTGGSVSTLTIQRTQQEDSAVYLCASSLARTGMAETQYFGPGTRLLVL.

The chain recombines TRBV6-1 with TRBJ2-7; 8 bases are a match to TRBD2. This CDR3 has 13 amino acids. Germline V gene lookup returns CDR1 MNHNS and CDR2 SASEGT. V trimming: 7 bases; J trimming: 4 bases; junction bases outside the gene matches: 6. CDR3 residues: CASTAGGTYEQYF. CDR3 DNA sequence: TGTGCCAGCACGGCGGGAGGAACGTACGAGCAGTACTTC.

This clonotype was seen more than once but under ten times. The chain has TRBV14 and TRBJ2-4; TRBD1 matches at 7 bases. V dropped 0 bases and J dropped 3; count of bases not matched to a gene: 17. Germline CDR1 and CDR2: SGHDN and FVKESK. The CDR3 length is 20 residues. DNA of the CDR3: TGTGCCAGCAGCCAAGATGTGAGGTTTAGGGGGCAGATGGACAAAAACATTCAGTACTTC. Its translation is CASSQDVRFRGQMDKNIQYF.

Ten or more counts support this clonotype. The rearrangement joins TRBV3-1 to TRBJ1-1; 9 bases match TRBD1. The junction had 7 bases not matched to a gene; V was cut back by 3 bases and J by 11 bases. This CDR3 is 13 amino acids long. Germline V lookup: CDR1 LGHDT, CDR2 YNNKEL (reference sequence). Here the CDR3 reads CASSQVKGQGAFF. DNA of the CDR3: TGTGCCAGCAGCCAGGTTAAAGGACAGGGGGCTTTCTTT. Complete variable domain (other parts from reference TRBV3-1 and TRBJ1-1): DTAVSQTPKYLVTQMGNDKSIKCEQNLGHDTMYWYKQDSKKFLKIMFSYNNKELIINETVPNRFSPKSPDKAHLNLHINSLELGDSAVYFCASSQVKGQGAFFGQGTRLTVV.

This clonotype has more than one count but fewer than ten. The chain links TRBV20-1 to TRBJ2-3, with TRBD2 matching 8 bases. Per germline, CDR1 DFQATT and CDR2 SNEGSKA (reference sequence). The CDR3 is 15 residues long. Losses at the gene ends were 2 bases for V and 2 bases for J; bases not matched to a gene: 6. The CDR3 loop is CSARRLAPHTDTQYF. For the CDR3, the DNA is TGCAGTGCTAGAAGACTAGCGCCTCACACAGATACGCAGTATTTT.

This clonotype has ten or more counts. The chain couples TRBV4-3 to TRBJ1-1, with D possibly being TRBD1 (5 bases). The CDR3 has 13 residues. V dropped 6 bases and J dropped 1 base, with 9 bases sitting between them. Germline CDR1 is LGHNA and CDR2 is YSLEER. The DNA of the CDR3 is TGCGCCAGCAGAAAACAGGCGAACACTGAAGCTTTCTTT. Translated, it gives CASRKQANTEAFF.

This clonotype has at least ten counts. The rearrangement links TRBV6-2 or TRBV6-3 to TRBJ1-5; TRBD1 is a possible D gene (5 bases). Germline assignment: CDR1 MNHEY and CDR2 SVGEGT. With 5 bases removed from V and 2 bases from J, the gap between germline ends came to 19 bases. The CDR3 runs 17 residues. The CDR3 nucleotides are TGTGCCAGCAGTGGACAAGGGACGGTTTTCGGCAATCAGCCCCAGCATTTT. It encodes CASSGQGTVFGNQPQHF.

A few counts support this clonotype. CDR3 bases: TGTGCCAGCAGTTCAACCTTGCAGGGGGCTAACTATGGCTACACCTTC. It yields the protein CASSSTLQGANYGYTF. The chain carries TRBV27 and TRBJ1-2; 7 bases map to TRBD1. The CDR3 consists of 16 residues. J lost 0 bases, V lost 4 bases, and 8 bases had no gene match. CDR1 MNHEY and CDR2 SMNVEV come from the germline V gene (reference sequence).

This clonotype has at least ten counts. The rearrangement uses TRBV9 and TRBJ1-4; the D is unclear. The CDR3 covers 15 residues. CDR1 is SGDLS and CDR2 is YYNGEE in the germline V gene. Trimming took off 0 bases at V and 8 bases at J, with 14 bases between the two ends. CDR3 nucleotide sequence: TGTGCCAGCAGCGTAGCAAGGAGAGTCAGGGAAAAACTGTTTTTT. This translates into CASSVARRVREKLFF.

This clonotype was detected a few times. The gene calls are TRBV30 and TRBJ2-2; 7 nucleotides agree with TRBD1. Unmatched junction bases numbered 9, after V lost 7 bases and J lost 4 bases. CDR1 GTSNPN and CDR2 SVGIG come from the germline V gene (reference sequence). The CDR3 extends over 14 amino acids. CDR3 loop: CAYRDREVTGELFF. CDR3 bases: TGTGCCTACCGAGACAGGGAAGTCACCGGGGAGCTGTTTTTT. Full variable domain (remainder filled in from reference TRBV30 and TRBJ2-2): SQTIHQWPATLVQPVGSPLSLECTVEGTSNPNLYWYRQAAGRGLQLLFYSVGIGQISSEVPQNLSASRPQDRQFILSSKKLLLSDSGFYLCAYRDREVTGELFFGEGSRLTVL.

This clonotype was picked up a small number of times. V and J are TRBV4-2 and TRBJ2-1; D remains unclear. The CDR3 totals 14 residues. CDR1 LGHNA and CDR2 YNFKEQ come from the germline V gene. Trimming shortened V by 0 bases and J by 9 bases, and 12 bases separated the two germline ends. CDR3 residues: CASSQDKKVSEQFF. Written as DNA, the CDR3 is TGTGCCAGCAGCCAAGATAAGAAGGTCAGTGAGCAGTTCTTC.

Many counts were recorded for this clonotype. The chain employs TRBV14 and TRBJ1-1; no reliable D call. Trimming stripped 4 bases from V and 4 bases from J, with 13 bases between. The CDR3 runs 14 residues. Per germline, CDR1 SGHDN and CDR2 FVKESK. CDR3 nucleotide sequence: TGTGCCAGCAGCCGTGGACTGACGAGCACTGAAGCTTTCTTT. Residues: CASSRGLTSTEAFF.

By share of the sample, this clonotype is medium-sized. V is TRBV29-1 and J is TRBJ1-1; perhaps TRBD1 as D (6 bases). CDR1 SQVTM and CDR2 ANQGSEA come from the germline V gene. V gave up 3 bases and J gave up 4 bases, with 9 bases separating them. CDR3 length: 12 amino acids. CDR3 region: CSVDTGFTEAFF. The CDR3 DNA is TGCAGCGTTGACACAGGGTTCACTGAAGCTTTCTTT. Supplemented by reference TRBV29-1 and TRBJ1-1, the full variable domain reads SAVISQKPSRDICQRGTSLTIQCQVDSQVTMMFWYRQQPGQSLTLIATANQGSEATYESGFVIDKFPISRPNLTFSTLTVSNMSPEDSSIYLCSVDTGFTEAFFGQGTRLTVV.

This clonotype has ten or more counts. As DNA, the CDR3 is TGTGCCAGCAGCCCGTCGGCCCGGGGGGCACCCCTCCACTTT. It specifies CASSPSARGAPLHF. The V and J genes are TRBV7-2 and TRBJ1-6; weak D call: TRBD1 (5 bases). CDR1 is SGHTA, CDR2 FQGNSA, per germline. The CDR3 covers 14 residues. V lost 5 bases, J lost 11 bases, and 16 bases lay in between.

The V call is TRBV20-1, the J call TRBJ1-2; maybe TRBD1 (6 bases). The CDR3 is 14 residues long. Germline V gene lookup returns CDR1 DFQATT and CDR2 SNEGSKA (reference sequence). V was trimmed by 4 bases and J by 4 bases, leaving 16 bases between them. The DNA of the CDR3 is TGCAGTGCTAAGCCCCTTGGGGGCAGCTATGGCTACACCTTC. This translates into CSAKPLGGSYGYTF.

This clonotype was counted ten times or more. The CDR3 loop reads CATSDRNDLTSTDTQYF. CDR3 DNA: TGTGCCACCAGTGACAGGAACGACTTGACTAGCACAGATACGCAGTATTTT. This sequence joins TRBV24-1 and TRBJ2-3; D gene unclear. CDR1 and CDR2 from the germline V gene are KGHDR and SFDVKD. The CDR3 spans 17 residues. Trimming shortened V by 4 bases and J by 0 bases, and 16 bases separated the two germline ends.

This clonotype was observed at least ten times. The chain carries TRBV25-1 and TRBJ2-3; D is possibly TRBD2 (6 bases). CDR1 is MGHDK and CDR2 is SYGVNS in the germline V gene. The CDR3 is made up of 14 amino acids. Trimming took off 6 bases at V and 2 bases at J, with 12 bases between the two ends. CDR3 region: CASRGGLNTDTQYF. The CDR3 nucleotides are TGTGCCAGCAGGGGGGGACTTAACACAGATACGCAGTATTTT.